This TCR beta chain came from a study of T-cell memory formation after mild COVID-19. Study summary: The TCR clusters were mostly specific to one donor.

This clonotype turned up a few times. Its antigen is currently unknown. There are 15 residues in the CDR3. V gave up 5 bases and J gave up 1 base; unmatched junction bases: 5. Germline V gene sequence: CDR1 SGHRS, CDR2 YFSETQ. A 5'RACE reaction primed in the constant segment made cDNA libraries of TCR alpha and TCR beta, and these carried sample barcodes and UMIs. MiXCR was run by TCRdb on the 5' RACE reads, yielding one entry per CDR3 protein. The sample contains about 470,000 distinct CDR3 sequences, roughly 23% of which appear only once. Broader study findings: The pre-infection memory compartment contained some responding clones, suggesting cross-reactive memory joined. Clones contracting day 15 to 85 were balanced CD4/CD8; later expanders leaned CD4+.

The TCR comes from an adult woman who had mild COVID-19 (a few samples of this study predate the infection). Cell type and time point are not known. The chain employs TRBV5-1 and TRBJ2-1, with 8 bases aligning to TRBD2. Material for sequencing was PBMCs or a T cell subset sorted from them (not recorded which). CDR3: CASSLAGWSYNEQFF. The CDR3 nucleotides read TGCGCCAGCAGTTTAGCGGGATGGTCCTACAATGAGCAGTTCTTC.